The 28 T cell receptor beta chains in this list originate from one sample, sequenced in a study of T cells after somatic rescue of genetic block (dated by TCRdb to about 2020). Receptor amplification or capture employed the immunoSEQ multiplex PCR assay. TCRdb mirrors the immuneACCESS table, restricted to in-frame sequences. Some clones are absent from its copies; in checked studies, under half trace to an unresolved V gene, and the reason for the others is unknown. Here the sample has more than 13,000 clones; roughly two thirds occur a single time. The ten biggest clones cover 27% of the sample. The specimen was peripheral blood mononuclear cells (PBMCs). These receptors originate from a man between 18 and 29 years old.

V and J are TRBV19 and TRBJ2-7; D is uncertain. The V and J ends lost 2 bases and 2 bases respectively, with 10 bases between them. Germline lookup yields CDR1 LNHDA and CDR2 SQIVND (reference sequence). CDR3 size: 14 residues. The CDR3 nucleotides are TGTGCCAGTAGTATATCACCCGGCACCTACGAGCAGTACTTC. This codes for CASSISPGTYEQYF. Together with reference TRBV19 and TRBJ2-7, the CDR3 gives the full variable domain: DGGITQSPKYLFRKEGQNVTLSCEQNLNHDAMYWYRQDPGQGLRLIYYSQIVNDFQKGDIAEGYSVSREKKESFPLTVTSAQKNPTAFYLCASSISPGTYEQYFGPGTRLTVT.

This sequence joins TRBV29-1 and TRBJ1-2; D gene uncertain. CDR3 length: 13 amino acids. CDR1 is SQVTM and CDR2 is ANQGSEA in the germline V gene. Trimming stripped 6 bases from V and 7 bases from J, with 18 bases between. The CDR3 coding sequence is TGCAGCGTCCGGGAGGCGGGGTTGGGTGGCTACACCTTC. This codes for CSVREAGLGGYTF.

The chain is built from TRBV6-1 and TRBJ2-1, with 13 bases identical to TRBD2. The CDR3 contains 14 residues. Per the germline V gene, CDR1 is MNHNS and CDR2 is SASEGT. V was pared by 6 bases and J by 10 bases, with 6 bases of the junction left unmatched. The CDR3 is CASRTGLAGVEQFF. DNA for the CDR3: TGTGCCAGCAGGACTGGACTAGCGGGAGTGGAGCAGTTCTTC.

The CDR3 bases are TGTGCCATCGGAGAGACAGTGCATGGTGATGAGCAGTTCTTC. Amino acids: CAIGETVHGDEQFF. This sequence joins TRBV10-3 and TRBJ2-1; the D gene is possibly TRBD1 (5 bases). In germline, CDR1 is ENHRY, CDR2 SYGVKD. This CDR3 is built from 14 residues. Trimming stripped 8 bases from V and 8 bases from J, with 19 bases between.

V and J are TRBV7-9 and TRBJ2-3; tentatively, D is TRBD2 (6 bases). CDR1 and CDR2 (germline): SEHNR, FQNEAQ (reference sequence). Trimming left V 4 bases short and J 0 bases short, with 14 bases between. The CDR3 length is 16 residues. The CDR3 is CASSWGDGGSTDTQYF. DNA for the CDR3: TGTGCCAGCAGCTGGGGGGATGGGGGAAGCACAGATACGCAGTATTTT.

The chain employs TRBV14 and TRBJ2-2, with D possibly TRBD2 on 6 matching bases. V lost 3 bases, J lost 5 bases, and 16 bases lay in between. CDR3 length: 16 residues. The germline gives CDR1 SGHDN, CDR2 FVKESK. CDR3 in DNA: TGTGCCAGCAGCCATCATGGAGGGGCGCAAACCGGGGAGCTGTTTTTT. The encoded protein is CASSHHGGAQTGELFF.

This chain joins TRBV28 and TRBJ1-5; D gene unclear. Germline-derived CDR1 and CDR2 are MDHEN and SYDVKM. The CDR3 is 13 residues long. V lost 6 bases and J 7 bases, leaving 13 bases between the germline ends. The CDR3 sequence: CASSPPTGQPQHF. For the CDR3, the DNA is TGTGCCAGCAGCCCACCGACCGGGCAGCCCCAGCATTTT.

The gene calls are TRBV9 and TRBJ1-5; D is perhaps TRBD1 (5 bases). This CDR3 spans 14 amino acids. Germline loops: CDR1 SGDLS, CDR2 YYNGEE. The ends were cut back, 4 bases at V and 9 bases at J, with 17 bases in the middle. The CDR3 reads CASSRGEFAGPQHF. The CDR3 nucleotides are TGTGCCAGCAGCAGAGGGGAATTCGCAGGGCCCCAGCATTTT.

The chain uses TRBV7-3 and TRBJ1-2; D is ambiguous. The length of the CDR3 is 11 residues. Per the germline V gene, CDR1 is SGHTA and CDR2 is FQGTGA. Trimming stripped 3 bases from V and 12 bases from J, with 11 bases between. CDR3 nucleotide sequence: TGTGCCAGCAGCTTGGCCGCGAGGAACACCTTC. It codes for CASSLAARNTF.

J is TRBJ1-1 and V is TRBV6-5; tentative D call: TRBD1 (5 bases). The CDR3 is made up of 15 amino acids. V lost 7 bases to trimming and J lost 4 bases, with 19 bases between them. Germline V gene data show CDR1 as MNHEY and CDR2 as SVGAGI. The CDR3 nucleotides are TGTGCCAGCACCCCGGGACGGGGCCGGGGCACTGAAGCTTTCTTT. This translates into CASTPGRGRGTEAFF.

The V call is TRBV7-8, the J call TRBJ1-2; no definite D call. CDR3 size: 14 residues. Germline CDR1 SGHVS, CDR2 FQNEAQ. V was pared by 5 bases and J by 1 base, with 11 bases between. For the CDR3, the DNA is TGTGCCAGCAGCACCATTCAGGTTAACTATGGCTACACCTTC. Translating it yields CASSTIQVNYGYTF.

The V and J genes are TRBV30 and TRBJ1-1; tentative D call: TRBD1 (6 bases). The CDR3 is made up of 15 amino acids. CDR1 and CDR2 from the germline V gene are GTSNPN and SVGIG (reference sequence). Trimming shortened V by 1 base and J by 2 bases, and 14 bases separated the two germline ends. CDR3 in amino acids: CAWSGRLGGNTEAFF. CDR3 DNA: TGTGCCTGGAGTGGGAGACTAGGGGGAAACACTGAAGCTTTCTTT.

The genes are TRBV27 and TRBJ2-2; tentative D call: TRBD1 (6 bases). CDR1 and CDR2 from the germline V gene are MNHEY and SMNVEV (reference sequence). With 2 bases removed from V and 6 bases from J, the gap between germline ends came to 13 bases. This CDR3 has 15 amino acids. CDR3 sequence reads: CASSLLQGGPGELFF. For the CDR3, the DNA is TGTGCCAGCAGTTTACTACAGGGTGGGCCCGGGGAGCTGTTTTTT.

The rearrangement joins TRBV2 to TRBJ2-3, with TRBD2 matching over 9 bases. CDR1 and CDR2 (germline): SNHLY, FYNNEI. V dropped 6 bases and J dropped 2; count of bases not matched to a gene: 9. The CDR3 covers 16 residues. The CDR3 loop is CASSRFGLANTDTQYF. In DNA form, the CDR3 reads TGTGCCAGCAGCAGATTTGGACTAGCGAACACAGATACGCAGTATTTT.

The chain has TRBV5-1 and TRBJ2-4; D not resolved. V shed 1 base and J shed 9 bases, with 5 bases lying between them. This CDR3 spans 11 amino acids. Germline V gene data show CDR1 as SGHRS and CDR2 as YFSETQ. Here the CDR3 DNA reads TGCGCCAGCAGCTTGTTGGGCATTCAGTACTTC. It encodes CASSLLGIQYF.

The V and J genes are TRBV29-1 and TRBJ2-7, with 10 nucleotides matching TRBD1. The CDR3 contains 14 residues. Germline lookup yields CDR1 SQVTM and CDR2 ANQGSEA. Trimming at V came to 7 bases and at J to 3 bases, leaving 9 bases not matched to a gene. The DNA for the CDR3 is TGCAGCGCTGGGGCCCGGGACAGGGGCTACGAGCAGTACTTC. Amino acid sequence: CSAGARDRGYEQYF.

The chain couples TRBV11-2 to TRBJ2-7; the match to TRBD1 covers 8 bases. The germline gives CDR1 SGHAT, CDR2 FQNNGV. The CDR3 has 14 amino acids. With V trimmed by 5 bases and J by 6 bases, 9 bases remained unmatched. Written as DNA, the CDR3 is TGTGCCAGCAGCCAAGACAGGGGTCTACTCGAGCAGTACTTC. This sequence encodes CASSQDRGLLEQYF. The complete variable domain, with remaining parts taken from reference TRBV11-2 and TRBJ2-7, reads EAGVAQSPRYKIIEKRQSVAFWCNPISGHATLYWYQQILGQGPKLLIQFQNNGVVDDSQLPKDRFSAERLKGVDSTLKIQPAKLEDSAVYLCASSQDRGLLEQYFGPGTRLTVT.

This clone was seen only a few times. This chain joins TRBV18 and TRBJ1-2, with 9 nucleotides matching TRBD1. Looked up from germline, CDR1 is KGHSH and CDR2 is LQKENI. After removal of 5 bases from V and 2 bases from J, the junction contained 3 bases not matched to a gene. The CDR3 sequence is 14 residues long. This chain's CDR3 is CASSSGTGNYGYTF. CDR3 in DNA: TGTGCCAGCTCATCCGGGACAGGGAACTATGGCTACACCTTC.

CDR3 in amino acids: CASRDYWGLGWSTNEKLFF. The CDR3 region has the DNA TGTGCCAGCAGAGATTATTGGGGGCTAGGATGGAGTACTAATGAAAAACTGTTTTTT. The chain carries TRBV11-2 and TRBJ1-4; D perhaps matches TRBD1 (6 bases). V was cut by 6 bases and J by 2 bases, with 25 bases left in between. This CDR3 has 19 residues. CDR1 and CDR2 from the germline V gene are SGHAT and FQNNGV.

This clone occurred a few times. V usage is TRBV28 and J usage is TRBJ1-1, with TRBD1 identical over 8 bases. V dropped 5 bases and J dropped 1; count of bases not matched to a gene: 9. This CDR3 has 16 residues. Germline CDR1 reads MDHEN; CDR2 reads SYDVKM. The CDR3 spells CASSPEQGVGNTEAFF. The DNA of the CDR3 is TGTGCCAGCAGTCCCGAACAGGGGGTGGGGAACACTGAAGCTTTCTTT.

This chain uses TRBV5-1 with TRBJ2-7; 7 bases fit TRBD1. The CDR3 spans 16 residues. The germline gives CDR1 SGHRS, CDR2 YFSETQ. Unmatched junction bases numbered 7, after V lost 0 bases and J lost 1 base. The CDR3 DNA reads TGCGCCAGCAGCTTGGACCCAACAGGGGTTTCCTACGAGCAGTACTTC. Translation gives CASSLDPTGVSYEQYF.

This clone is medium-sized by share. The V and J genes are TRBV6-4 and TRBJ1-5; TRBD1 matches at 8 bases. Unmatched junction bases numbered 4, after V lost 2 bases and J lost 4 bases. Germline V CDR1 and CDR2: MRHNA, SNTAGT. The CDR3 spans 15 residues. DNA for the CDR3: TGTGCCAGCAGTGACGACAGGGGCGGGAATCAGCCCCAGCATTTT. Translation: CASSDDRGGNQPQHF.

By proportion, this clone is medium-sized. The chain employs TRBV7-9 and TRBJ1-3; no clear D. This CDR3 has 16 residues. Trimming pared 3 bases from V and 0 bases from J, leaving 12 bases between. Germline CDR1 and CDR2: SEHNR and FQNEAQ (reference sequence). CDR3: CASSLWPSSSGNTIYF. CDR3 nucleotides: TGTGCCAGCAGCTTGTGGCCCTCTAGCTCTGGAAACACCATATATTTT.

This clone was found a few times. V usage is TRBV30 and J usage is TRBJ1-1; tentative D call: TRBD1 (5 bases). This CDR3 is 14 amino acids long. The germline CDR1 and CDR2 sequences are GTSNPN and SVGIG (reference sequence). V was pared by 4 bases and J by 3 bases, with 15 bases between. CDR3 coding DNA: TGTGCCTGGAATCTTAGGGTGGGGGACACTGAAGCTTTCTTT. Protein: CAWNLRVGDTEAFF. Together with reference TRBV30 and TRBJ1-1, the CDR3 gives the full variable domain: SQTIHQWPATLVQPVGSPLSLECTVEGTSNPNLYWYRQAAGRGLQLLFYSVGIGQISSEVPQNLSASRPQDRQFILSSKKLLLSDSGFYLCAWNLRVGDTEAFFGQGTRLTVV.

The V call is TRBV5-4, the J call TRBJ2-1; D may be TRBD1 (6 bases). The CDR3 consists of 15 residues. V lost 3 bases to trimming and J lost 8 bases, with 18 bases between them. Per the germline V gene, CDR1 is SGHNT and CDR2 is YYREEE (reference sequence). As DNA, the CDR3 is TGTGCCAGCAGCTCCCCCGGGCAGGGGAAAGATGAGCAGTTCTTC. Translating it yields CASSSPGQGKDEQFF.

The CDR3 protein is CASSSNSGTAGNTIYF. DNA of the CDR3: TGTGCCAGCAGCTCTAACTCCGGGACGGCTGGAAACACCATATATTTT. This chain uses TRBV7-6 with TRBJ1-3, with D possibly matching TRBD1 (5 bases). The CDR3 runs to 16 residues. Germline CDR1 reads SGHVS; CDR2 reads FNYEAQ. Trimming removed 4 bases at V and 2 bases at J, with 15 bases between.

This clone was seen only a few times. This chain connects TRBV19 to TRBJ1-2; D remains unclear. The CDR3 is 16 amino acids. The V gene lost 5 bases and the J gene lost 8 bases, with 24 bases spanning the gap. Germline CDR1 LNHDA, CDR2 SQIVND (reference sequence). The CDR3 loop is CASSRARASEPGGYTF. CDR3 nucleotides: TGTGCCAGTAGTCGCGCCCGGGCCTCCGAACCTGGAGGCTACACCTTC.

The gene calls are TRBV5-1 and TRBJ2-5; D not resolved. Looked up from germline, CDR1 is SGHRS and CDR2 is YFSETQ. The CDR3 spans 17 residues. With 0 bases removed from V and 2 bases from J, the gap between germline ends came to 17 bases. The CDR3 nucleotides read TGCGCCAGCAGCTTGGCCTTGGTTTCTTCCCTACAAGAGACCCAGTACTTC. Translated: CASSLALVSSLQETQYF.